This TCR beta chain was sequenced during a study of healthy donors' naive CD4 and CD8 T cells. Per the germline V gene, CDR1 is MNHEY and CDR2 is SMNVEV (reference sequence). The CDR3 has 12 amino acids. Deletions cut 9 bases from V and 1 base from J, with 8 bases between. A linear amplification protocol produced the TCR libraries from 500 ng of total RNA. In TCRdb, the reads were re-called with MiXCR into one record per CDR3 protein. The table includes roughly 200,000 distinct CDR3 sequences, around 80% detected once. The chain has TRBV27 and TRBJ2-3, with D possibly TRBD1 on 5 matching bases. This clonotype was sampled from a pool of human donors in good health; the sample pools cells from several healthy donors. Sequenced input: naive CD4+ and CD8+ T cells sorted from blood, pooled from several donors. CDR3 region: CASSRGTDTQYF. The CDR3, as DNA: TGTGCCAGTAGCAGGGGCACAGATACGCAGTATTTT.